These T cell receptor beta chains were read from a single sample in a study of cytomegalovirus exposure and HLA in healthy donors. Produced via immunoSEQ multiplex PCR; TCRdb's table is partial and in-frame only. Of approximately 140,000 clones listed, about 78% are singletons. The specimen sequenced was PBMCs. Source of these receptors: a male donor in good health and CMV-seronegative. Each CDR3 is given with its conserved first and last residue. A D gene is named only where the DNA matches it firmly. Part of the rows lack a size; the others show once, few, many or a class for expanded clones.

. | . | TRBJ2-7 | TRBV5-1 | TGCGCCAGCAGCTGGAGTCTGGACTACGAGCAGTACTTC | CASSWSLDYEQYF
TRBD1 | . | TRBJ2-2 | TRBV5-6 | TGTGCCAGCAGCTTGGTCGGGGACAGGATCACCGGGGAGCTGTTTTTT | CASSLVGDRITGELFF
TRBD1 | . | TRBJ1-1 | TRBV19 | TGTGCCAGTAGTATTCAAGACAGGGGACTTGAAGCTTTCTTT | CASSIQDRGLEAFF
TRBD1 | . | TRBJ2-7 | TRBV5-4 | TGTGCCAGCAGCCCCGGGACAGGGAGCTACGAGCAGTACTTC | CASSPGTGSYEQYF
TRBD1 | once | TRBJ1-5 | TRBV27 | TGTGCCAGCAGTTTGGACAGGGTAAATCAGCCCCAGCATTTT | CASSLDRVNQPQHF
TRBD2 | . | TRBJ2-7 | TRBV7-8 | TGTGCCAGCAGCCTTAGCGGGAGCTCCTACGAGCAGTACTTC | CASSLSGSSYEQYF
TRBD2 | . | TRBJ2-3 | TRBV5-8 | TGTGCCAGCAGCTCCCTGGGGGGAGGGAAGACAGATACGCAGTATTTT | CASSSLGGGKTDTQYF
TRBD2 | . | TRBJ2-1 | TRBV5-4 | TGTGCCAGCAGCCAGGTAGGGACTAGCGTAACGGGTGAGCAGTTCTTC | CASSQVGTSVTGEQFF
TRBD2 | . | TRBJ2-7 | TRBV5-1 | TGCGCCAGCAGCTTAGCGGGGACGAGCTCCTACGAGCAGTACTTC | CASSLAGTSSYEQYF
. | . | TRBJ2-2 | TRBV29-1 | TGCAGCGCCGGAGGGGGCCTCACCGGGGAGCTGTTTTTT | CSAGGGLTGELFF
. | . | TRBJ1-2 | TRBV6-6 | TGTGCCAGCAGTTACACCGACAGAAACTATGGCTACACCTTC | CASSYTDRNYGYTF
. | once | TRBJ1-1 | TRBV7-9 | TGTGCCAGCAGCTCCGCCGGGGGGGCCGCTGAAGCTTTCTTT | CASSSAGGAAEAFF
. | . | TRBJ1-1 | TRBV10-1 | TGCGCCACCTCCTCCAGGGTGAACACTGAAGCTTTCTTT | CATSSRVNTEAFF
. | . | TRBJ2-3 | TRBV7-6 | TGTGCCCGCAGCGCACGACAGGCCTCTAGCACAGATACGCAGTATTTT | CARSARQASSTDTQYF
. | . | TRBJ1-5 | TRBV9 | TGTGCCAGCAGTAGGGACATAGGCAATCAGCCCCAGCATTTT | CASSRDIGNQPQHF
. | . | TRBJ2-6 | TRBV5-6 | TGTGCCAGCAGCTGGAGAGGGGGTGTCGGGGTCAACGTCCTGACTTTC | CASSWRGGVGVNVLTF
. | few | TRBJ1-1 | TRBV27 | TGTGCCAGCAGTTTTAGTGTTAACACTGAAGCTTTCTTT | CASSFSVNTEAFF
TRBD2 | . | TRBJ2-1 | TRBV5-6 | TGTGCCAGCAGCTCTACGGGGACTAGCGGTTACAATGAGCAGTTCTTC | CASSSTGTSGYNEQFF
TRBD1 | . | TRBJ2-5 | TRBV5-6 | TGTGCCAGCAGCGTACAGAACAGGGGACATAAAGAGACCCAGTACTTC | CASSVQNRGHKETQYF
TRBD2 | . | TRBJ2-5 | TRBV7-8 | TGTGCCAGCAGCTTATTTGTCCCGGCTAGCGGGCTCCAAGAGACCCAGTACTTC | CASSLFVPASGLQETQYF
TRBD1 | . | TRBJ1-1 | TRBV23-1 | TGCGCCAGCAGTCAATCGCGGACAGGATACGATGATGAAGCTTTCTTT | CASSQSRTGYDDEAFF
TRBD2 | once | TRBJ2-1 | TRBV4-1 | TGCGCCAGCAGCCCCACCCGTCTTCTAGCGGGGGCCTACAATGAGCAGTTCTTC | CASSPTRLLAGAYNEQFF
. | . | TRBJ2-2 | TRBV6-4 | TGTGCCAGCAGCGAGGGGGTGACAAACACCGGGGAGCTGTTTTTT | CASSEGVTNTGELFF
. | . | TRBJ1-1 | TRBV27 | TGTGCCAGCAGAAAGACAGGCAACACTGAAGCTTTCTTT | CASRKTGNTEAFF
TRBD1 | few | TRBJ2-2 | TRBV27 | TGTGCCAGCAGTCATCACGGACAGGGGGTTACCGGGGAGCTGTTTTTT | CASSHHGQGVTGELFF
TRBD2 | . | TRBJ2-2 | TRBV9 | TGTGCCAGCAGCGGGACTAGCGGGGGGCCCCCCGGGGAGCTGTTTTTT | CASSGTSGGPPGELFF
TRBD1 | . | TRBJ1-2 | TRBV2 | TGTGCCAGCAGAGAGGACAGGGAAGGCTATGGCTACACCTTC | CASREDREGYGYTF
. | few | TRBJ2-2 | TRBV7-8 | TGTGCCAGCAGCTTAGGGGCGGGCTCGAACACCGGGGAGCTGTTTTTT | CASSLGAGSNTGELFF
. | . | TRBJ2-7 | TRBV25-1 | TGTGCCAGCAGTGAGGCAGGGGGGATCTACGAGCAGTACTTC | CASSEAGGIYEQYF
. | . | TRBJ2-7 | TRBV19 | TGTGCCAGTAGTATGGGTGCAGGGAAGCCCTACGAGCAGTACTTC | CASSMGAGKPYEQYF
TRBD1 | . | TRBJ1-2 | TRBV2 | TGTGCCAGCAGAGCACAGGGGGTTGGGGGCTACACCTTC | CASRAQGVGGYTF
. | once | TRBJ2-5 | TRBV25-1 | TGTGCCAGCAGTGTTTTTAGTATAGAGACCCAGTACTTC | CASSVFSIETQYF
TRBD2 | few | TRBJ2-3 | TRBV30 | TGTGCCTGGAGTGAGACTAGCGGGAGTATTGATACGCAGTATTTT | CAWSETSGSIDTQYF
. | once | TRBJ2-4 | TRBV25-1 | TGTGCCAGCAGTGACTCCTCTATCGGGATTCAGTACTTC | CASSDSSIGIQYF
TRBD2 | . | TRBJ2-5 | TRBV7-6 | TGTGCCAGCAGCTGGGGGCGGACTAGCGGGGGTCAAGAGACCCAGTACTTC | CASSWGRTSGGQETQYF
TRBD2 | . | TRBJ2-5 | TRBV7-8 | TGTGCCAGCAGCTTAAGTGCTGGACTAGCGTCCCAAGAGACCCAGTACTTC | CASSLSAGLASQETQYF
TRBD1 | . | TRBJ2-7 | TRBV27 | TGTGCCAGCAGTCCAGGACAGGGCTACGAGCAGTACTTC | CASSPGQGYEQYF
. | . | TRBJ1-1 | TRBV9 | TGTGCCAGCAGCCCCCAGGGACAGAACACTGAAGCTTTCTTT | CASSPQGQNTEAFF
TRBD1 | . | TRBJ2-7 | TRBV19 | TGTGCCAGTAGGCTTTTGGGACAGTTAGGCTACGAGCAGTACTTC | CASRLLGQLGYEQYF
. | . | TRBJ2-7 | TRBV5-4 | TGTGCCGTGGGCTGGGTTTCCTACGAGCAGTACTTC | CAVGWVSYEQYF
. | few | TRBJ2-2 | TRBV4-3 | TGCGCCAGCAGCCAAGACGGCAGGGGAAGTTTTAACACCGGGGAGCTGTTTTTT | CASSQDGRGSFNTGELFF
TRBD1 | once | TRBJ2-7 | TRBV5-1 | TGCGCCAGCAGCTTTGAAAACCCCGGTGGGACAGACTACGAGCAGTACTTC | CASSFENPGGTDYEQYF
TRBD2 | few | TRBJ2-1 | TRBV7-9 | TGTGCCAGCAGCTTAGGTCGGGGGGGCAATGAGCAGTTCTTC | CASSLGRGGNEQFF
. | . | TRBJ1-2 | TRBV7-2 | TGTGCCAGCAGCTCCGGGAGTATGGATGGCTACACCTTC | CASSSGSMDGYTF
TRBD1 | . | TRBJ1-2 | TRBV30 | TGTGCCTGGACCATACCACAGGGGGCTATCTATGGCTACACCTTC | CAWTIPQGAIYGYTF
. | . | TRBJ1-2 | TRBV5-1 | TGCGCCAGCAGCCCTTCTATCGGACAGTCAACCTATGGCTACACCTTC | CASSPSIGQSTYGYTF
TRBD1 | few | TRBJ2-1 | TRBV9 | TGTGCCAGCAGCGCCGCCGGGACAGGGAGAGATGAGCAGTTCTTC | CASSAAGTGRDEQFF
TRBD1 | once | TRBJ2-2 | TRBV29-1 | TGCAGCGTTGCAGGGGGAACCGGGGAGCTGTTTTTT | CSVAGGTGELFF
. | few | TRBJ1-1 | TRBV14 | TGTGCCAGCAGCCAAGATCGGGCAGTGCCAGAGGGTACTGAAGCTTTCTTT | CASSQDRAVPEGTEAFF
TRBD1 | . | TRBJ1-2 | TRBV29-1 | TGCAGCGCCCCGGGACAGGGAGTATTCGGCTACACCTTC | CSAPGQGVFGYTF
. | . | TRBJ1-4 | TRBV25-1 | TGTGCCAGCAGAAAAACAGGCGCAACTAATGAAAAACTGTTTTTT | CASRKTGATNEKLFF
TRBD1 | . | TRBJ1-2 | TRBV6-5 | TGTGCCAGCAGTTACTCTGGGGGACAGGGCTATGGCTACACCTTC | CASSYSGGQGYGYTF
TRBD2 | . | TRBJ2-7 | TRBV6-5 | TGTGCCAGCAGGGGGGGGACCCCCTACGAGCAGTACTTC | CASRGGTPYEQYF
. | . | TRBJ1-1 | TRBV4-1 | TGCGCCAGCAGCCAAATGGGGGGGGGACCCACTGAAGCTTTCTTT | CASSQMGGGPTEAFF
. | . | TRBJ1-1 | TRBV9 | TGTGCCAGCAGCGTGAGGGCGGGGAACACTGAAGCTTTCTTT | CASSVRAGNTEAFF
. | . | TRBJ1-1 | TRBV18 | TGTGCCAGCTCACCTCTCGCGGAGGGTGAAGCTTTCTTT | CASSPLAEGEAFF
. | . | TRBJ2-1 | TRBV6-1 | TGTGCCAGCAGTGAAATTAGTTACAATGAGCAGTTCTTC | CASSEISYNEQFF
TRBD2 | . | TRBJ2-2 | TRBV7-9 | TGTGCCAGCAGCACTTGGACTAGCAACACCGGGGAGCTGTTTTTT | CASSTWTSNTGELFF
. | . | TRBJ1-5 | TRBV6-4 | TGTGCCAGCAGAGCCGACAGAAACAATAGCAATCAGCCCCAGCATTTT | CASRADRNNSNQPQHF